The rows below give T cell receptor beta chains drawn from one sample of a study of cytomegalovirus exposure and HLA in healthy donors. This table comes from immunoSEQ multiplex PCR, and its TCRdb copy is limited to in-frame clones, with some not included. The sample lists approximately 80,000 clones, around 70% occurring once. The sequencing sample was made of PBMCs. The receptors stem from a woman between 40 and 55 years old in good health and CMV-seropositive. The CDR3 runs from the conserved cysteine through the conserved F or W. A D gene is named only where the DNA matches it firmly. Size values are once, few and many counts, or a class for expanded clones, and some rows have none.

TRBV6-5	few	NA	TRBJ2-7	TGTGCCAGCAGTTACTCGAGGTTAAACTACGAGCAGTACTTC	CASSYSRLNYEQYF
TRBV28	NA	TRBD2	TRBJ2-7	TGTGCCAGCAGTTCTCCCGATCCGGGACTAGCGAGAACCTACGAGCAGTACTTC	CASSSPDPGLARTYEQYF
TRBV19	NA	NA	TRBJ2-1	TGTGCCAGTAGTATAGCGGGGGTTTCCTACAATGAGCAGTTCTTC	CASSIAGVSYNEQFF
TRBV15	few	TRBD1	TRBJ1-1	TGTGCCACCAGCAGAGACCCGACAGGGGTTGCTTTCTTT	CATSRDPTGVAFF
TRBV2	NA	TRBD1	TRBJ2-7	TGTGCCAGCAGTGTTACAGGGGGCTCCGAGCAGTACTTC	CASSVTGGSEQYF
TRBV7-6	NA	NA	TRBJ2-7	TGTGCCAGCAGTCATGGCATCTCCTACGAGCAGTACTTC	CASSHGISYEQYF
TRBV7-9	once	NA	TRBJ2-2	TGTGCCAGCAGCCCCCATAAGGGGACCGGGGAGCTGTTTTTT	CASSPHKGTGELFF
TRBV15	NA	NA	TRBJ1-1	TGTGCCACCCGACCGCGGGGGACCCCGAACACTGAAGCTTTCTTT	CATRPRGTPNTEAFF
TRBV7-2	NA	NA	TRBJ2-2	TGTGCCAGCAGCACGGGGGTGATGACCATCACCGGGGAGCTGTTTTTT	CASSTGVMTITGELFF
TRBV9	NA	TRBD2	TRBJ2-2	TGTGCCAGCAGCGTACCTTCCGGGACTAGCGGGTTCCCGAGGAACACCGGGGAGCTGTTTTTT	CASSVPSGTSGFPRNTGELFF
TRBV7-9	NA	NA	TRBJ1-1	TGTGCCAGCACCGAAGACAGCCCGAACACTGAAGCTTTCTTT	CASTEDSPNTEAFF